This TCR beta chain was sequenced during a study of patients and donors after allogeneic stem cell transplantation. CDR1 is MNHEY and CDR2 is SVGAGI in the germline V gene. The germline V and J ends were trimmed by 0 bases and 6 bases, with 12 bases remaining between them. The CDR3 loop spans 15 amino acids. Using its own MiXCR run on the RT-PCR reads, TCRdb lists one record per CDR3 protein. The sample includes approximately 200,000 distinct CDR3 sequences, around 40% seen only once; the top ten take approximately 10%. Sequencing was performed on blood, either unsorted or a sorted T cell fraction (not recorded which). This clonotype was sampled from a human donor who was either an allogeneic HSCT recipient or a stem cell or donor lymphocyte infusion donor (not recorded which). It is not recorded whose cells these are; they may come from a transplant donor. This chain joins TRBV6-5 and TRBJ1-5; D is uncertain. The CDR3 spells CASSYSRGEGQPQHF. The CDR3 bases are TGTGCCAGCAGTTACTCGAGAGGAGAAGGTCAGCCCCAGCATTTT.